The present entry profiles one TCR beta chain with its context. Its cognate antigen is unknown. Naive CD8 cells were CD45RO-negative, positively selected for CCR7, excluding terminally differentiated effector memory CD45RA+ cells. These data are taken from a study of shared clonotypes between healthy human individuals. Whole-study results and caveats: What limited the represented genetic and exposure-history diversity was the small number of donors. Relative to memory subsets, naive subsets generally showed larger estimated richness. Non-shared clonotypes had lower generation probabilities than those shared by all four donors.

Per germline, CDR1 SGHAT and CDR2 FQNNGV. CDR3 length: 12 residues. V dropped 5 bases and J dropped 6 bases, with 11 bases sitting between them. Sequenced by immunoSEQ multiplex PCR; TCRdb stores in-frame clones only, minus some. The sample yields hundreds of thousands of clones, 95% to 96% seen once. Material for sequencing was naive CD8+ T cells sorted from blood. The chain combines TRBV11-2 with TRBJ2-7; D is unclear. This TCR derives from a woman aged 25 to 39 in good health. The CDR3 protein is CASSAHEREQYF. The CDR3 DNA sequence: TGTGCCAGCAGCGCTCACGAACGCGAGCAGTACTTC.